This T cell receptor (beta chain) was sequenced during a study of blood T cell repertoires in COVID-19. At the level of the study: PBMCs, B-cell-depleted T cells, or T cells were the source of the cDNA or gDNA that made up the material.

V dropped 4 bases and J dropped 5 bases, with 15 bases sitting between them. This CDR3 has 14 amino acids. Germline V CDR1 and CDR2: SGHTS, YDEGEE. This clone came up once. Source study methods: Estimation of nucleated cell counts was performed using reference gene primer amplification. Assay used: immunoSEQ multiplex PCR; TCRdb lists only in-frame clones, some missing. The V and J calls and clone size were taken over from that table, and D and trimming were inferred from the DNA. The sample lists more than 150,000 clones; around 80% were seen once. The source material was peripheral blood. The sequence was obtained from a human donor in a cohort sampled during active COVID-19. The chain joins TRBV5-8 to TRBJ2-5; D is possibly TRBD1 (5 bases). The CDR3 sequence is CASSPVRAGETQYF. The CDR3 bases are TGTGCCAGCAGCCCAGTAAGGGCAGGGGAGACCCAGTACTTC.